Given below is one T cell receptor beta chain in context. Which antigen it targets is not known. Base qualities are missing; no much larger clone stands one base away. Receptor libraries were prepared by the immunoSEQ multiplex PCR assay. What TCRdb holds here is the immuneACCESS table cut down to in-frame rearrangements. Part of the clones is not present; checked against another copy, under half of the missing clones reflect an unresolved V gene, and the others are unexplained. The sample table records under 150,000 clones; around 85% of these occur just once. The ten largest make up roughly 8.7% of the sample. The sample originates from a study of control samples from healthy donors and cancer patients (dated by TCRdb to about 2020). Sequencing was performed on blood. This TCR came from a woman in her thirties in good health.

This receptor carries the CDR3 CACIAGDRVTEQYF. The nucleotide sequence is given as TGTGCCTGCATCGCCGGGGACAGGGTTACCGAGCAGTACTTC. Recombination connected TRBV30 to TRBJ2-7, with 9 middle bases fitting TRBD1. Trimming leaves V shorter by 6 bases and J shorter by 6 bases, with the junction holding 12 bases beyond the gene matches. The germline V gene (reference sequence) yields GTSNPN for CDR1 and SVGIG for CDR2. Reading from cysteine to phenylalanine, the CDR3 counts 14 amino acids. Only the CDR3 portion is preserved as DNA: 42 bases, with reading frame beginning at the first base.